This TCR beta chain appears in the sequencing data of a study of patients and donors after allogeneic stem cell transplantation. The germline CDR1 and CDR2 sequences are LGHNA and YNFKEQ. Trimming took 2 bases from V and 6 from J, leaving 14 bases between them. The CDR3 spans 14 residues. This clonotype was counted a few times. One entry per CDR3 protein results from TCRdb running MiXCR on the RT-PCR reads. The sample has 150,000 to 200,000 distinct CDR3 sequences; about 32% are singletons. The rearrangement uses TRBV4-2 and TRBJ2-7; D not resolved. This receptor was identified in a human donor who was either an allogeneic HSCT recipient or a stem cell or donor lymphocyte infusion donor (not recorded which). It is not recorded whose cells these are; they may come from a transplant donor. The specimen was blood, either unsorted or a sorted T cell fraction (not recorded which). The CDR3 region is CASSQRSRVGEQYF. The CDR3 bases are TGTGCCAGCAGCCAACGTAGCAGAGTCGGCGAGCAGTACTTC.